The clone carrying this T cell receptor beta chain was seen a handful of times. The antigen is unknown. For sequencing, patients were chosen who had shown expansion of CD8+CD57+ cells by flow cytometry. Severe acquired aplastic anemia was present in all patients. None of the patients had been given any therapy when their blood was sampled. The data were obtained in a study of CD8+CD57+ T cells in acquired aplastic anemia. Study-wide context: Mean yield of DNA from sorted CD4+ and CD8+ cells was roughly 3.2 ug. Whole-study results and caveats: The number of CD8+ CDR3 sequences shared by patients and controls was 25 to 35.

For CDR3 and TCR beta VDJ profiling, genomic DNA was the template used. A single record per CDR3 protein comes from TCRdb applying MiXCR to the reads. The sample lists roughly 98,000 distinct CDR3 sequences, about 63% occurring once. This CDR3 is 15 amino acids long. V was pared by 2 bases and J by 4 bases, with 4 bases of the junction left unmatched. Germline loops: CDR1 KGHDR, CDR2 SFDVKD. This receptor was taken from a human donor with aplastic anemia. Sequenced sample: sorted CD4+, CD8+, or CD8+CD57+ T cells (not recorded which) from PBMCs. This rearrangement joins TRBV24-1 to TRBJ1-1, with 9 bases matching TRBD1. The CDR3 loop reads CATSDSKDRGTEAFF. The CDR3 nucleotides are TGTGCCACCAGTGATTCAAAGGACAGGGGCACTGAAGCTTTCTTT.